This T cell receptor beta chain was obtained from a study of blood T cell repertoires in COVID-19. With V trimmed by 2 bases and J by 5 bases, 1 base remained unmatched. The CDR3 has 13 amino acids. Germline V gene data show CDR1 as MDHEN and CDR2 as SYDVKM. Generated by immunoSEQ multiplex PCR, the TCRdb table keeps only in-frame clones and is missing some. The sample carries some 150,000 clones, approximately 91% recorded once. The sequencing sample was made of peripheral blood. J is TRBJ2-7 and V is TRBV28; TRBD2 matches at 9 bases. This clonotype originated in a human donor in a cohort sampled during active COVID-19. The CDR3 nucleotides are TGTGCCAGCAGTTTACCTAGCGGGGACGAGCAGTACTTC. As protein: CASSLPSGDEQYF.